This T cell receptor beta chain was sequenced during a study of neurological immune-mediated disorders (dated by TCRdb to the late 2010s). Regarding the complete study: Among the roughly 35 multiple sclerosis patients, some 31 had relapsing-remitting MS and 3 had secondary progressive MS. The roughly 100 TCR-beta libraries covered PBMC samples along with longitudinal samples, technical triplicates, and paired sorted CD4+ and CD8+ T-cell subsets. The cohort was made up of 68 subjects, consisting of roughly 15 HAM/TSP patients, around 35 multiple sclerosis patients and roughly 20 healthy controls. The study compared peripheral blood TCR-beta repertoires of HTLV-I-associated myelopathy (HAM/TSP) patients, multiple sclerosis patients and healthy controls using UMI-based sequencing.

To synthesize cDNA, template-switch 5'RACE was performed with a primer carrying a 10-nucleotide random unique molecular identifier so that each TCR transcript was tagged. Every sequencing run yielded over 180 million TCR-beta sequences covering 15-18 subjects. The RNeasy kit was used for extraction of total RNA. The KAPA Real-time Library Amplification kit was used to amplify TCR-beta VDJ regions with primers targeting the TCR constant region and the 5'RACE anchor. Sample indexes and Illumina adaptors were added in a first PCR, and a second PCR then increased library yield. After Ampure bead purification, the TCR product of roughly 650 bp was size-selected on a 2% E-gel SizeSelection system. Before pooling, library quality was assessed on a Bioanalyzer, concentration was determined with Qubit, and library quantification was performed with the Kapa Library Quantification kit. Libraries were sequenced paired-end 2 x 150 bp on an Illumina HiSeq 2500. To increase sequence diversity, roughly 24-31% phiX was spiked into each library pool. The authors' pipeline ran thus. The UMI-based MiGEC pipeline processed quality-filtered reads and removed over 80% of raw TCR sequences during error correction. VDJ genes were aligned to IMGT germline references, and each clonotype was defined by a unique CDR3 amino acid sequence together with V-J genes. Clonal expansion, Shannon diversity and CDR3 relatedness (CalcPairwiseDistances, ClusterSamples) were evaluated with VDJtools, and phylogenetic trees were built with CLCbio workbench. A clone was classed as expanded if it had 8 or more unique UMIs, a cutoff based on coefficient-of-variation modelling across technical triplicates. Using fastp at Q25 and MiXCR, TCRdb reprocessed the public reads and kept productive beta chains. CDR3 protein sequences are deduplicated, and each keeps its most common genes and DNA. What appears here as the V and J calls and clone size reflects TCRdb's work, not the paper's. A total of tens of thousands of distinct CDR3 sequences appear in this sample, 3.5% to 5.5% of them only once. The top ten hold 6.9% of the sample.

Results the study describes overall, beyond this receptor: TCR clonal expansion was greatest in HAM/TSP patients and smallest in MS patients, who ranked below even healthy controls. Repertoires from 18 of 34 MS patients were grouped by phylogenetic analysis into a cluster of related CDR3 sequences, suggesting a possible repertoire-level signature. No association of the MS cluster with clinical or MRI features was observed, and the need for larger cohorts was stated by the authors. No identical CDR3 amino acid sequences were shared among expanded clones across subjects, suggesting private TCR-beta repertoires in all groups.

Trimming accounts for 4 bases at V and 1 base at J, while the number of junction bases matched to no gene is 4. According to the germline V gene, CDR1 reads ENHRY and CDR2 reads SYGVKD. The CDR3 covers 16 residues, taking in both the cysteine and the phenylalanine. Here the CDR3 DNA is all that survives: 48 bases in frame from base 1. Ten or more counts support this clonotype. What this receptor recognizes is not known. Nothing much larger sits one base from this clone, and base qualities are not available. Libraries from unsorted PBMCs were made from 2 million PBMCs kept in RNAlater at -80 degrees C until RNA extraction. The multiple sclerosis patients were enrolled in a US clinical protocol that used magnetic resonance imaging to evaluate disease progression. PBMCs were separated from peripheral blood using Ficoll-Hypaque density gradient centrifugation and then cryopreserved in liquid nitrogen.

The sample was PBMCs. The clonotype was recovered from a man aged 30-40 years with multiple sclerosis. The rearranged chain carries TRBV10-3 and TRBJ2-5, with 12 junctional bases fitting TRBD2. The nucleotides are TGTGCCATCAGTGCCGGACTAGCGGGGTTCCAAGAGACCCAGTACTTC. Its translation reads: CAISAGLAGFQETQYF.